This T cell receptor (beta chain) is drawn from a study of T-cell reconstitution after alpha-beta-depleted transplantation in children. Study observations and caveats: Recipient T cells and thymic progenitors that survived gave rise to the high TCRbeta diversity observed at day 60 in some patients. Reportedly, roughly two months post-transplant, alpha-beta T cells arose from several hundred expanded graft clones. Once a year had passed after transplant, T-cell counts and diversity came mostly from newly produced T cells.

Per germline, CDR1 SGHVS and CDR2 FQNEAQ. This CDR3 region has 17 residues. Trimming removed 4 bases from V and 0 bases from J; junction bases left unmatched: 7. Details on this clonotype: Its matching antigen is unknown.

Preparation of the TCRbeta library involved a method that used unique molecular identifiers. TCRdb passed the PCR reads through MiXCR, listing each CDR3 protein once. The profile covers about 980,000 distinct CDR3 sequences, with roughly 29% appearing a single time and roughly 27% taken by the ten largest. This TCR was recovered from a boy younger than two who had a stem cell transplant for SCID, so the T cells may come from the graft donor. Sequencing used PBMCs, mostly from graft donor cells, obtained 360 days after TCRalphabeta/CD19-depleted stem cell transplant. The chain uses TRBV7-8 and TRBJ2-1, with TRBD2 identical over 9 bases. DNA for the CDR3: TGTGCCAGCAGCTGGGGGACTAGCCGAAGCTCCTACAATGAGCAGTTCTTC. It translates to CASSWGTSRSSYNEQFF. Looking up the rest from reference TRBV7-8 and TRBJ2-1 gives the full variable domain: GAGVSQSPRYKVAKRGQDVALRCDPISGHVSLFWYQQALGQGPEFLTYFQNEAQLDKSGLPSDRFFAERPEGSVSTLKIQRTQQEDSAVYLCASSWGTSRSSYNEQFFGPGTRLTVL.